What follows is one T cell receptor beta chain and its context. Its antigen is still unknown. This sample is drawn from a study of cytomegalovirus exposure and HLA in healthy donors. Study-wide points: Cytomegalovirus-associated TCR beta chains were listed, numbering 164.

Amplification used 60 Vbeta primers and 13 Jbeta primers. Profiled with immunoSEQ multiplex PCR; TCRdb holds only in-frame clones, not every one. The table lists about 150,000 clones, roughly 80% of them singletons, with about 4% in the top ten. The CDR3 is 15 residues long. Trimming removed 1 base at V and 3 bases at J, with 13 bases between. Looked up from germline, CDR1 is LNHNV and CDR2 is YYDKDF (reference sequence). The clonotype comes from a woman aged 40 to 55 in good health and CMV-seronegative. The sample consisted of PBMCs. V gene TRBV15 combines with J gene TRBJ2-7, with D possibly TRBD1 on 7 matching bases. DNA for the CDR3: TGTGCCACCAGCAGAGGGGCAGGGGGAGGCTACGAGCAGTACTTC. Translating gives CATSRGAGGGYEQYF.